These 21 T cell receptor beta chains originate from one sample sequenced in a study of radiotherapy plus CTLA-4 blockade in lung cancer. Sequenced by immunoSEQ multiplex PCR; TCRdb stores in-frame clones only, minus some. The sample contains 65,000 to 90,000 clones, about 88% of which appear only once. The specimen was peripheral blood, collected from a patient treated with radiotherapy plus ipilimumab. The origin of the receptors is a human donor with non-small cell lung cancer who had stable disease on radiotherapy plus ipilimumab.

The rearrangement joins TRBV7-9 to TRBJ2-3; 7 bases align to TRBD1. Germline CDR1 and CDR2: SEHNR and FQNEAQ (reference sequence). The V segment lost 4 bases and the J segment 2 bases; nucleotides outside the gene matches: 9. The CDR3 loop spans 16 amino acids. As DNA, the CDR3 is TGTGCCAGCAGCTCTGGTTTTGGGACAGCCACAGATACGCAGTATTTT. Translating gives CASSSGFGTATDTQYF.

The chain combines TRBV28 with TRBJ2-1; the D is unclear. The CDR3 extends over 14 amino acids. Trimming removed 1 base from V and 2 bases from J, with 6 bases in between. Germline V gene sequence: CDR1 MDHEN, CDR2 SYDVKM. CDR3 nucleotides: TGTGCCAGCAGTTTATATAGGACCTACAATGAGCAGTTCTTC. Its protein product is CASSLYRTYNEQFF.

This clone appeared once. The V and J genes are TRBV18 and TRBJ2-7; TRBD2 matches at 11 bases. Germline V gene sequence: CDR1 KGHSH, CDR2 LQKENI. This CDR3 has 15 amino acids. After removal of 6 bases from V and 0 bases from J, the junction contained 4 bases not matched to a gene. CDR3 DNA: TGTGCCAGCTCCCCCGGGACTAGCGGCTCCTACGAGCAGTACTTC. This codes for CASSPGTSGSYEQYF.

This clone was detected only once. The chain links TRBV2 to TRBJ1-4; no definite D call. Trimming stripped 6 bases from V and 10 bases from J, with 9 bases between. Per germline, CDR1 SNHLY and CDR2 FYNNEI. The CDR3 sequence is 11 residues long. In DNA form, the CDR3 reads TGTGCCAGCAGACTAGAGGCAAAACTGTTTTTT. Its translation: CASRLEAKLFF.

V and J are TRBV30 and TRBJ2-4, with a weak D call TRBD2 (6 bases). This CDR3 is built from 13 residues. The ends were cut back, 4 bases at V and 7 bases at J, with 14 bases in the middle. Germline-derived CDR1 and CDR2 are GTSNPN and SVGIG (reference sequence). CDR3 nucleotides: TGTGCCTGGACCGACGGGACTCGGAACATTCAGTACTTC. As protein: CAWTDGTRNIQYF. The whole variable domain, remainder taken from reference TRBV30 and TRBJ2-4, is SQTIHQWPATLVQPVGSPLSLECTVEGTSNPNLYWYRQAAGRGLQLLFYSVGIGQISSEVPQNLSASRPQDRQFILSSKKLLLSDSGFYLCAWTDGTRNIQYFGAGTRLSVL.

The genes are TRBV5-1 and TRBJ2-7; possibly TRBD2 for D (5 bases). The CDR3 totals 13 residues. Trimming removed 4 bases at V and 3 bases at J, with 11 bases between. The germline gives CDR1 SGHRS, CDR2 YFSETQ. The chain's CDR3 is CASSPAGSYEQYF. The CDR3 bases are TGCGCCAGCAGCCCGGCGGGCAGCTACGAGCAGTACTTC.

The rearrangement joins TRBV5-1 to TRBJ2-5; maybe TRBD2 (6 bases). The V gene lost 4 bases and the J gene lost 5 bases, with 18 bases spanning the gap. The germline CDR1 and CDR2 sequences are SGHRS and YFSETQ. The CDR3 spans 15 residues. The CDR3 protein is CASSTGSAGPETQYF. The DNA of the CDR3 is TGCGCCAGCAGCACCGGGAGTGCCGGGCCTGAGACCCAGTACTTC.

This sequence joins TRBV2 and TRBJ2-1; D is undetermined. CDR3 length: 13 residues. Per the germline V gene, CDR1 is SNHLY and CDR2 is FYNNEI. V dropped 4 bases and J dropped 5 bases, with 9 bases sitting between them. In DNA, the CDR3 is TGTGCCAGCAGTGTAGAAAGGGACAATGAGCAGTTCTTC. This sequence encodes CASSVERDNEQFF.

The V call is TRBV14, the J call TRBJ1-6; D might be TRBD1 (5 bases). Germline V lookup: CDR1 SGHDN, CDR2 FVKESK. V gave up 0 bases and J gave up 10 bases, with 13 bases separating them. The CDR3 contains 15 residues. The chain's CDR3 is CASSQDVGAWSPLHF. The CDR3 nucleotides read TGTGCCAGCAGCCAAGATGTCGGGGCATGGTCACCCCTCCACTTT.

The rearrangement uses TRBV18 and TRBJ2-5; possibly TRBD1 for D (6 bases). The germline CDR1 and CDR2 sequences are KGHSH and LQKENI. The CDR3 spans 15 residues. V shed 3 bases and J shed 2 bases, with 13 bases lying between them. CDR3 DNA: TGTGCCAGCTCACCGTATCAGGGGTATCAAGAGACCCAGTACTTC. Translated, it gives CASSPYQGYQETQYF.

The chain carries TRBV7-8 and TRBJ1-2, with a possible D match to TRBD1 (5 bases). The V end was cut by 1 base, the J end by 4 bases, with 13 bases between. Germline values: CDR1 SGHVS, CDR2 FQNEAQ. The CDR3 runs to 15 residues. The CDR3 DNA reads as TGTGCCAGCAGCTTAGTCCCAGGGATGGTCTATGGCTACACCTTC. Protein product: CASSLVPGMVYGYTF.

CDR3 bases: TGTGCCAGCTCACCAATTAATACGGGGGCCTTGGATGGCTACACCTTC. As protein: CASSPINTGALDGYTF. The gene calls are TRBV18 and TRBJ1-2, with a possible D match to TRBD1 (6 bases). The CDR3 is 16 residues long. The V gene lost 2 bases and the J gene lost 6 bases, with 19 bases spanning the gap. The germline V gene has CDR1 KGHSH and CDR2 LQKENI. The full variable domain, in which reference TRBV18 and TRBJ1-2 provide the parts outside the CDR3, is NAGVMQNPRHLVRRRGQEARLRCSPMKGHSHVYWYRQLPEEGLKFMVYLQKENIIDESGMPKERFSAEFPKEGPSILRIQQVVRGDSAAYFCASSPINTGALDGYTFGSGTRLTVV.

This clone is a singleton in its sample. The V and J genes are TRBV5-1 and TRBJ2-1; 10 bases align to TRBD1. CDR3 length equals 16 residues. CDR1 and CDR2 from the germline V gene are SGHRS and YFSETQ. The ends lost 3 bases at V and 6 bases at J; junction bases unmatched: 9. CDR3 in DNA: TGCGCCAGCAGCTCGGAAGGACAGGGGGTAGGCAATGAGCAGTTCTTC. It encodes CASSSEGQGVGNEQFF.

The V gene is TRBV15, the J gene TRBJ2-5; 12 nucleotides line up with TRBD2. The CDR3 runs 18 residues. J lost 7 bases, V lost 3 bases, and 15 bases had no gene match. CDR1 LNHNV and CDR2 YYDKDF come from the germline V gene (reference sequence). For the CDR3, the DNA is TGTGCCACCAGCAGCCCGACTCGGTCTAGCGGGGGGGAAGGGACCCAGTACTTC. It codes for CATSSPTRSSGGEGTQYF.

V usage is TRBV15 and J usage is TRBJ2-7; maybe TRBD1 (6 bases). Per germline, CDR1 LNHNV and CDR2 YYDKDF (reference sequence). The CDR3 length is 12 residues. V was shortened by 10 bases and J by 0 bases, with 10 bases between the two germline ends. CDR3 bases: TGTGCCAACTCGACAGGCTCCTACGAGCAGTACTTC. The encoded protein is CANSTGSYEQYF. The variable domain in full, completed from reference TRBV15 and TRBJ2-7, reads DAMVIQNPRYQVTQFGKPVTLSCSQTLNHNVMYWYQQKSSQAPKLLFHYYDKDFNNEADTPDNFQSRRPNTSFCFLDIRSPGLGDTAMYLCANSTGSYEQYFGPGTRLTVT.

This chain connects TRBV2 to TRBJ2-3; 11 bases align to TRBD2. Looked up from germline, CDR1 is SNHLY and CDR2 is FYNNEI. The CDR3 has 15 residues. J gave up 0 bases and V 5 bases, and 1 base lay outside the gene matches. The CDR3, as DNA: TGTGCCAGCAGTTTAGCGGGAGGGAGCACAGATACGCAGTATTTT. It encodes CASSLAGGSTDTQYF.

The gene calls are TRBV5-6 and TRBJ1-1; perhaps TRBD1 as D (5 bases). The germline CDR1 and CDR2 sequences are SGHDT and YYEEEE. This CDR3 contains 15 residues. Trimming shortened V by 4 bases and J by 1 base, and 14 bases separated the two germline ends. In DNA, the CDR3 is TGTGCCAGCAGCCTGGATCGGACACCGAACACTGAAGCTTTCTTT. Its translation: CASSLDRTPNTEAFF.

The V and J genes are TRBV6-5 and TRBJ1-1; D may be TRBD1 (6 bases). The CDR3 totals 14 residues. Germline V gene data show CDR1 as MNHEY and CDR2 as SVGAGI. V lost 7 bases and J 1 base, leaving 13 bases between the germline ends. CDR3 DNA sequence: TGTGCCAGCAAGGCAACAGGGACGAACACTGAAGCTTTCTTT. Translated: CASKATGTNTEAFF.

The chain joins TRBV28 to TRBJ1-6; 8 nucleotides match TRBD1. Losses at the gene ends were 8 bases for V and 5 bases for J; bases not matched to a gene: 5. Germline V CDR1 and CDR2: MDHEN, SYDVKM. The CDR3 runs to 14 residues. The chain's CDR3 is CASGPDRDNSPLHF. Here the CDR3 DNA reads TGTGCCAGCGGGCCGGACAGGGATAATTCACCCCTCCACTTT.

In this sample, this clone turned up once. J is TRBJ2-5 and V is TRBV18; tentatively, D is TRBD1 (6 bases). Germline CDR1 is KGHSH and CDR2 is LQKENI. The CDR3 sequence is 14 residues long. With 6 bases removed from V and 2 bases from J, the gap between germline ends came to 13 bases. CDR3 loop: CASSLTGYQETQYF. CDR3 sequence (DNA): TGTGCCAGCTCCCTGACAGGTTATCAAGAGACCCAGTACTTC.

V usage is TRBV29-1 and J usage is TRBJ2-2, with D maybe TRBD1 (5 bases). This CDR3 is 15 amino acids long. The germline V gene encodes CDR1 SQVTM and CDR2 ANQGSEA. V shed 5 bases and J shed 0 bases, with 13 bases lying between them. CDR3 nucleotide sequence: TGCAGCGTTCGGGCCCGGACATCGAACACCGGGGAGCTGTTTTTT. Protein: CSVRARTSNTGELFF.